Listed here is a single TCR beta chain. Its cognate antigen has yet to be identified. There are no base qualities to consult, and no much larger clone falls within one base. Stable Graves' hyperthyroidism was defined as no progression to ophthalmopathy during 18 months of follow-up. Hyperthyroidism patients were newly diagnosed, with disease duration under 2 months, and aged 18 to 65 years. The study excluded patients with uncontrolled infections, other autoimmune diseases, pregnancy or lactation. Clinical symptoms, serum thyroxine and TRAb, thyroid ultrasound, and orbital computed tomography formed the basis for the diagnoses. PBMCs were isolated from about 10 ml of fresh peripheral blood by Ficoll-Paque density gradient centrifugation. Trizol reagent was used to extract total RNA, and RNA quality was then checked on an Agilent 2100 Bioanalyzer. This specimen comes from a study of T cells in Graves' hyperthyroidism and ophthalmopathy (dated by TCRdb to between 2018 and 2020). The study in broad terms: Peripheral blood was collected at initial diagnosis, before any treatment. In more than 5 Graves' hyperthyroidism patients, the study also compared T-cell repertoires from thyroid tissue with T-cell repertoires from blood. According to the paper, TCR Vbeta CDR3 sequencing was carried out on over 130 peripheral blood samples, which came from around 43 ophthalmopathy, around 74 hyperthyroidism and approximately 17 progressor patients. To identify distinguishing TCR V-J signatures, a discovery cohort of 90 to 100 patients was used, comprising under 45 with Graves' ophthalmopathy and around 57 with stable Graves' hyperthyroidism. After blood sampling, hyperthyroidism patients were treated with methimazole at a starting dose of 30 mg daily, and ophthalmopathy patients were treated with high-dose intravenous methylprednisolone. Whether ophthalmopathy could be predicted prospectively was tested in an independent validation cohort made up of about 18 hyperthyroidism patients plus 17 patients who later progressed to ophthalmopathy. The roughly 90 discovery patients were divided at random into training and test sets in a 7:3 ratio.

The TCR beta CDR3 regions were amplified from the RNA transcripts. The TCR CDR3 was subjected to a first round of RT-PCR using the HTBI primer set and the Qiagen OneStep RT-PCR kit. A second multiplex PCR round built the libraries, followed by size selection and purification. Paired-end sequencing of the libraries was performed with 100 bp reads on an Illumina HiSeq2000. In the source study's methods: SOAPnuke was used to process the raw data, throwing out any read that contained adapters or uncalled bases, had a mean Phred below 15, or lacked an exact constant-primer or identifier match. High-quality paired reads were merged using COPE v1.2.5, and each unique nucleotide sequence was defined as a clonotype. MiTCR v1.1 was used to align clonotypes to the IMGT TRBV, TRBD and TRBJ reference segments. The analysis was restricted to V-J combinations with a frequency above 0.0001, which together covered 99.2% of the repertoires. The TCS score was defined as the ratio of F50 (clonal expansion) to E x V (chaos), calculated using BLOSUM62-based TCRdist between CDR3 peptides within each V-J. Welch's t-statistics and random forest reduced 514 V-J features to 13, which were used in a naive Bayes classifier (R e1071). TCRdb took the public reads, trimmed them with fastp at Q25, ran MiXCR for clone calling and kept in-frame beta chains. Under each unique CDR3 protein, matching rows form one entry showing the most common genes and DNA. TCRdb, not the authors, supplied the V and J calls. The sample table lists some 460,000 distinct CDR3 sequences, around 14% of them with a count of one. The ten largest account for roughly 8% of the sample.

V is clipped by 3 bases and J by 5 bases, and the sequence between their germline boundaries is 10 bases long. From the cysteine through the phenylalanine, the CDR3 covers 14 amino acids. Only the CDR3 part of the read is kept: 42 bases, read in frame from the first base. Per the germline V gene (reference sequence), SEHNR is the CDR1 and FQNEAQ is the CDR2. General study outcomes and caveats: In cross-validation, a model built on a 13 V-J signature told ophthalmopathy apart from stable hyperthyroidism with just under 90% sensitivity and approximately 81% specificity, and in testing the same model reached 80%/75%. Sample size was not statistically predetermined, and investigators were not blinded to group allocation. In validation, the model predicted progression to ophthalmopathy a median of roughly 6.5 months before onset, with roughly 68% sensitivity and nearly 75% specificity. Blood samples also contained most of the expanded thyroid clonotypes (frequency above 0.001), which suggests that blood repertoires may reflect thyroid immune responses.

The clonotype was recovered from a woman aged 18 to 35 with Graves' hyperthyroidism. The V and J segments used are TRBV7-9 and TRBJ2-2; no D gene is confidently identified. Sequenced input: blood. Here the CDR3 is given as CASSLDSITGELFF. The sequenced DNA: TGTGCCAGCAGCTTGGATTCTATTACCGGGGAGCTGTTTTTT.